The clone carrying this T cell receptor beta chain has at least ten counts. Its antigen is still unknown. This sample was included in a study of T cells after yellow fever vaccination. Study background: Low-cell-number fractions underwent preparation using SMART-Seq v4 Ultra Low Input.

Study conclusions and caveats: Most primary-vaccination clones reappeared after the booster (approximately 95% CD4, around 88% CD8).

A 5'RACE template-switching step, the method used to make TCR cDNA, added a universal primer site and UMIs. MiXCR, applied by TCRdb to the 5' RACE reads, yields one record per CDR3 protein. In the table there are 68,000 or so distinct CDR3 sequences, less than 8.5% of which are singletons. The CDR3 loop spans 12 amino acids. Germline CDR1 is SQVTM and CDR2 is ANQGSEA. The V gene lost 5 bases and the J gene lost 0 bases, with 8 bases spanning the gap. The rearrangement links TRBV29-1 to TRBJ2-7; D remains ambiguous. This specimen consisted of CD8+ T cells sorted from PBMCs, obtained about 41 days after the first yellow fever vaccination. This TCR was recovered from a man between 18 and 35 years old who received the YFV17D yellow fever vaccine. CDR3 amino acids: CSVMTNSYEQYF. CDR3 nucleotides: TGCAGCGTTATGACAAACTCCTACGAGCAGTACTTC.